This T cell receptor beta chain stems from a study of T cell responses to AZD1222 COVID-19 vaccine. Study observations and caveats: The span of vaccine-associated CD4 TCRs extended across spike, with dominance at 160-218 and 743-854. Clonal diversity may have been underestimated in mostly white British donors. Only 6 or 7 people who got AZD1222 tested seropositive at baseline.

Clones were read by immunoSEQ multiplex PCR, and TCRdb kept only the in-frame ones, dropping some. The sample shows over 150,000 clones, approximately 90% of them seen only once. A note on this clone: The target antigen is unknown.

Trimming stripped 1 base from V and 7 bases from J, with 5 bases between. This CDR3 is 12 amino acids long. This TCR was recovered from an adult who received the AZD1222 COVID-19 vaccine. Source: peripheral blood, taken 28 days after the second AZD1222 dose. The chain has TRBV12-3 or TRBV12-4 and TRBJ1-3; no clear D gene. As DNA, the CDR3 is TGTGCCAGCAGTTTAGTAGGGAACACCATATATTTT. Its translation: CASSLVGNTIYF.